The next 9 T cell receptor beta chains were all read from a single sample in a study of T cell responses to AZD1222 COVID-19 vaccine. Some clones are missing from TCRdb's copy, which holds only in-frame ones; the method was immunoSEQ multiplex PCR. Here the sample spans roughly 150,000 clones, roughly nine tenths being singletons. The source material was peripheral blood, sampled on day 0 of AZD1222 vaccination. The receptors were sampled from an adult in good health.

The table lists this clone with a count of one. This chain uses TRBV3-1 (or the pseudogene TRBV3-2) with TRBJ1-2; D unresolved. V shed 3 bases and J shed 7 bases, with 18 bases lying between them. Germline lookup yields CDR1 LGHDT and CDR2 YNNKEL (reference sequence). CDR3 length equals 15 residues. Here the CDR3 DNA reads TGTGCCAGCAGCCACGCTACCTTTGTTGGGTCTGGCTACACCTTC. Encoded protein: CASSHATFVGSGYTF.

The rearrangement joins TRBV10-3 to TRBJ2-7; 10 bases match TRBD2. CDR1 and CDR2 (germline): ENHRY, SYGVKD. The CDR3 sequence is 15 residues long. After removal of 8 bases from V and 7 bases from J, the junction contained 14 bases not matched to a gene. The CDR3 protein is CAISYDLAGVGEQYF. DNA of the CDR3: TGTGCCATCTCCTACGATCTAGCGGGAGTAGGGGAGCAGTACTTC.

The chain recombines TRBV3-1 (or the pseudogene TRBV3-2) with TRBJ2-2; 9 nucleotides agree with TRBD2. CDR3 length: 17 amino acids. With V trimmed by 1 base and J by 5 bases, 8 bases remained unmatched. Germline CDR1 is LGHDT and CDR2 is YNNKEL (reference sequence). CDR3 protein: CASSQVSRGRGTGELFF. The CDR3 coding sequence is TGTGCCAGCAGCCAAGTGTCCCGCGGGAGGGGGACCGGGGAGCTGTTTTTT.

This sequence joins TRBV21-1 and TRBJ2-1. TRBV21-1 is a pseudogene segment. There are 20 residues in the CDR3. The CDR3 nucleotides read TGTGCCAGCAGCAAAGGAGGTGGTGGGACCGCCACTCATTTTCACAATGAGCAGTTCTTC. Encoded protein: CASSKGGGGTATHFHNEQFF.

The gene calls are TRBV7-9 and TRBJ1-1; D gene uncertain. Germline values: CDR1 SEHNR, CDR2 FQNEAQ (reference sequence). Trimming removed 6 bases at V and 8 bases at J, with 10 bases between. The CDR3 is 11 residues long. CDR3 region: CASRWDPEAFF. The CDR3, as DNA: TGTGCCAGCAGGTGGGATCCGGAAGCTTTCTTT. Full variable domain (remainder filled in from reference TRBV7-9 and TRBJ1-1): DTGVSQNPRHKITKRGQNVTFRCDPISEHNRLYWYRQTLGQGPEFLTYFQNEAQLEKSRLLSDRFSAERPKGSFSTLEIQRTEQGDSAMYLCASRWDPEAFFGQGTRLTVV.

The chain combines TRBV10-3 with TRBJ1-4; 7 bases agree with TRBD1. The CDR3 spans 14 residues. V was clipped by 10 bases and J by 7 bases; unmatched bases: 12. Per the germline V gene, CDR1 is ENHRY and CDR2 is SYGVKD. The CDR3 sequence: CATTQGGAGEKLFF. The CDR3 DNA is TGTGCCACAACCCAAGGGGGCGCTGGTGAAAAACTGTTTTTT.

J is TRBJ2-1 and V is TRBV7-9, with a tentative D call TRBD1 (6 bases). This CDR3 region has 15 residues. CDR1 and CDR2 (germline): SEHNR, FQNEAQ (reference sequence). Trimming stripped 3 bases from V and 2 bases from J, with 11 bases between. The CDR3 nucleotides read TGTGCCAGCAGCTTTGGACAGTTCCCCTACAATGAGCAGTTCTTC. This codes for CASSFGQFPYNEQFF.

This sequence joins TRBV6-2 or TRBV6-3 and TRBJ2-5; a weak D match, TRBD2 (5 bases). The germline CDR1 and CDR2 sequences are MNHEY and SVGEGT. The CDR3 has 15 amino acids. Trimming removed 1 base at V and 1 base at J, with 10 bases between. CDR3 amino acids: CASSYWTAGQETQYF. CDR3 nucleotides: TGTGCCAGCAGTTACTGGACTGCCGGCCAAGAGACCCAGTACTTC.

This chain uses TRBV6-2 or TRBV6-3 with TRBJ2-1; D remains ambiguous. This CDR3 region has 15 residues. The V end lost 2 bases, the J end lost 0 bases, and 8 bases lay between the germline ends. Germline CDR1 MNHEY, CDR2 SVGEGT. CDR3 DNA sequence: TGTGCCAGCAGTTACGTAGGCCACTCCTACAATGAGCAGTTCTTC. It translates to CASSYVGHSYNEQFF.